This is a list of T cell receptor beta chains from one sample in a study of CD8 T cell repertoires and HIV-1 epitope variants. No antigen has been identified for these receptors. Assay used: immunoSEQ multiplex PCR; TCRdb lists only in-frame clones, some missing. The sample contains 5,000 to 8,000 clones, under 70% of which appear only once. Input material: cultured CD8+ T cells derived from PBMCs. All receptors derive from a male donor with HIV. Each CDR3 is given with its conserved first and last residue. The order of the fields is V gene, clone size, J gene, D gene, CDR3 DNA, CDR3 protein. A D gene is named only where the DNA matches it firmly. Clone size, where shown, is once, few, many, or a class for clones that have expanded.

TRBV7-8	few	TRBJ1-1	.	TGTGCCAGCAGCCCCCTACAGGGTACTGAAGCTTTCTTT	CASSPLQGTEAFF
TRBV4-2	.	TRBJ2-2	TRBD2	TGTGCCAGCAGCCAATCGCTCGCAGGACTAGCGGGAAACACCGGGGAGCTGTTTTTT	CASSQSLAGLAGNTGELFF
TRBV28	.	TRBJ1-6	.	TGTGCCAGCAGTTTAGAGGGTCCATCCTATAATTCACCCCTCCACTTT	CASSLEGPSYNSPLHF
TRBV18	.	TRBJ1-2	TRBD1	TGTGCCAGCTCACCACCGAAAGTCGGGACAGGGCACGATGGCTACACCTTC	CASSPPKVGTGHDGYTF
TRBV6-5	few	TRBJ2-1	.	TGTGCCAGCAGTTACTCGACAAGCGTTAGCCACAATGAGCAGTTCTTC	CASSYSTSVSHNEQFF
TRBV9	.	TRBJ1-1	.	TGTGCCAGCAGCCCTAAGGACGGGAACACTGAAGCTTTCTTT	CASSPKDGNTEAFF
TRBV7-9	once	TRBJ2-7	TRBD1	TGTGCCAGCAGCCCGTGGACAGGGGACTTTCTCTACGAGCAGTACTTC	CASSPWTGDFLYEQYF
TRBV19	.	TRBJ2-7	.	TGTGCCAGTAGGAACAATTCCGCCTACGAGCAGTACTTC	CASRNNSAYEQYF
TRBV6-1	.	TRBJ1-2	.	TGTGCCAGCAGTGAACGGGACCTCTATGGCTACACCTTC	CASSERDLYGYTF
TRBV28	.	TRBJ2-7	.	TGTGCCAGCAGAAGCTCCCACGAGCAGTACTTC	CASRSSHEQYF
TRBV30	few	TRBJ1-5	TRBD1	TGTGCCTGGAGTGGGGGACAGGGAGGACAGCCCCAGCATTTT	CAWSGGQGGQPQHF
TRBV5-6	.	TRBJ2-2	.	TGTGCCAGCAGCTTGGATTTGAAACGATACACCGGGGAGCTGTTTTTT	CASSLDLKRYTGELFF
TRBV25-1	.	TRBJ1-1	.	TGTGCCAGCAAGGGACCGCGGAACACTGAAGCTTTCTTT	CASKGPRNTEAFF
TRBV5-1	.	TRBJ1-2	TRBD1	TGCGCCAGCAGCCTCCGGGACAGGGTTTTTGGCTACACCTTC	CASSLRDRVFGYTF